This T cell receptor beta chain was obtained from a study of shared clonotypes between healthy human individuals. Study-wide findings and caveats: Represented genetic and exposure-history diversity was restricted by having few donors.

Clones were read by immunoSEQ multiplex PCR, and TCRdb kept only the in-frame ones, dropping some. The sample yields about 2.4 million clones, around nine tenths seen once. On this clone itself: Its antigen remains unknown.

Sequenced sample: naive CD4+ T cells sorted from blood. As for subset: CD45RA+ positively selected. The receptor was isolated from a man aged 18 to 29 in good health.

For the CDR3, the DNA is TGTGCCAGCAGTGAGACCATTTCTAACTATGGCTACACCTTC. Translation gives CASSETISNYGYTF. The gene calls are TRBV6-1 and TRBJ1-2; D remains unclear. Germline CDR1 and CDR2: MNHNS and SASEGT. The CDR3 loop spans 14 amino acids. Deletions cut 3 bases from V and 0 bases from J, with 8 bases between.